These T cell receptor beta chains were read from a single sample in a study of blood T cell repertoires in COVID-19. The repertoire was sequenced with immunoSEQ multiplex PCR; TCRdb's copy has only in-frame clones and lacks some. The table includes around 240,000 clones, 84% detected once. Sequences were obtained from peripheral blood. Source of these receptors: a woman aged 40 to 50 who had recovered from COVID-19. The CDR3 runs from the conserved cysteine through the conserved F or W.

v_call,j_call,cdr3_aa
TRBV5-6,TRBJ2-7,CASSRLDTGGYEQYF
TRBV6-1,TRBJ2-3,CASSETLADTQYF
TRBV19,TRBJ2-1,CASSTSGGNLVSYNEQFF
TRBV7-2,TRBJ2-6,CASSFYQGSGANVLTF
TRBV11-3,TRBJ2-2,CASSYTSGETNTGELFF
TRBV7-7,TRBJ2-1,CASSLDTYNEQFF
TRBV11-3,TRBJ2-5,CASSLDQWWQGSETQYF
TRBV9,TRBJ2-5,CASSASGQVIQETQYF
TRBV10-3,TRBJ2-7,CAIRGTEGGDEQYF
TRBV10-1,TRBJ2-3,CASSMGLAGGTDTQYF
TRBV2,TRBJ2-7,CASGRDGIYEQYF
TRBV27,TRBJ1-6,CASSSPTGTAFNSPLHF
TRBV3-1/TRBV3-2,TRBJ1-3,CASSQVFFPYTIYF
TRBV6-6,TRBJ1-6,CASSQLKGQGIDNSPLHF
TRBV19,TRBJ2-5,CASRLRTGGQETQYF
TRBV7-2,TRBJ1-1,CASSLDYTEAFF
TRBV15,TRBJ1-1,CATSIKGTGVEAFF
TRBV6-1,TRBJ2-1,CASSARPTSGDAEQFF
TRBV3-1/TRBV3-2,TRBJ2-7,CASTPSQGSYEQYF
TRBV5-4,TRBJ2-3,CASSLFYASSNTQYF
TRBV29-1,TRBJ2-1,CSVMRGGDGNEQFF
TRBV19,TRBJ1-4,CASSIDSSTNEKLFF
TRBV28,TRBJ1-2,CATRTGGLYGYTF
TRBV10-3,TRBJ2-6,CAVTRDISSGANVLTF
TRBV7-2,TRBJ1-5,CASSPDRQQPQHF
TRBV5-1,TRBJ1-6,CASSLQGKGSPLHF
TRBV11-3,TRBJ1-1,CASSLRQGDTEAFF
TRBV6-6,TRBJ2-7,CASSLIRGGEQYF
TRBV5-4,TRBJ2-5,CASSLGRAQETQYF
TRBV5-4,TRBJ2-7,CASSWGTDPYEQYF
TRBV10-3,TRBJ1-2,CAIRTSDTNYGYTF
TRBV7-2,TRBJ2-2,CASSAVAGELFF
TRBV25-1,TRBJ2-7,CASSRTGGGRGPREQYF
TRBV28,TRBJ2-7,CASSLSILGAPREQYF
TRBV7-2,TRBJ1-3,CASSSVAGTGNTIYF
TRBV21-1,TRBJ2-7,CASRVGEVCYEQYF
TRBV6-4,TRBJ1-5,CASSQQEDQPQHF
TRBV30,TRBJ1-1,CAWSVNRAGAFF
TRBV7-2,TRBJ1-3,CASSLDRGTGNTIYF
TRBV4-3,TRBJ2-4,CASSPRLSTSDKNIQYF
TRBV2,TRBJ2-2,CASSFGQGSTGELFF
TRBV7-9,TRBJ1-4,CASSLGTLNEKLFF
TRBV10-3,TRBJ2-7,CAIGGTSGGERYEQYF
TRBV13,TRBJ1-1,CASSGAEMNTEAFF
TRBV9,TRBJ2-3,CASSQVSTDTQYF
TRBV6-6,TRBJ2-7,CASSYRDRGSYEQYF
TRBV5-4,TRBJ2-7,CASSFGQGPYEQYF
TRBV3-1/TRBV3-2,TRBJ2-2,CASGLAGGIGTGELFF
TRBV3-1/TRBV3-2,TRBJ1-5,CASSPQGGQPQHF
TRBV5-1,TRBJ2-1,CASDRGLGHNEQFF
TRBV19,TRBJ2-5,CASSILGTGEGLQTQYF
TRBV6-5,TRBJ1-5,CASSSAAGASQPQHF
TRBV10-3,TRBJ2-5,CAISETIPPRGTQYF
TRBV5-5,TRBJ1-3,CASTPEGPVGNTIYF
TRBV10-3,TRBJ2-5,CAIGGEETQYF
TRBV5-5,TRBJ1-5,CASSLEGRVPLIDPQHF
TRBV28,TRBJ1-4,CASSKGTGFEKLFF
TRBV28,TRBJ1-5,CASSFLSEPQHF
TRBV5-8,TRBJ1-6,CASSLSGVIYNSPLHF
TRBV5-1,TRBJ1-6,CASSLGDTGFHNSPLHF